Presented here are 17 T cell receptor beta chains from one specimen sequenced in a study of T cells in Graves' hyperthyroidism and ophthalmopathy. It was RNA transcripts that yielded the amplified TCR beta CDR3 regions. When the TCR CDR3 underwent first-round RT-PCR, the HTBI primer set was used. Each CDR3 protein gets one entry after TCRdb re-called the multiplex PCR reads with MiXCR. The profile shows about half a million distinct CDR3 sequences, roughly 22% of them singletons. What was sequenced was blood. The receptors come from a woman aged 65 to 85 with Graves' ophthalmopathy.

The CDR3 nucleotides are TGCGCCAGCAGCTATCGGGACAGGGGGGACATTCAGTACTTC. Its protein is CASSYRDRGDIQYF. V and J are TRBV5-1 and TRBJ2-4; the match to TRBD1 covers 11 bases. V lost 3 bases to trimming and J lost 8 bases; unmatched junction nucleotides: 4. The CDR3 has 14 amino acids. Per the germline V gene, CDR1 is SGHRS and CDR2 is YFSETQ.

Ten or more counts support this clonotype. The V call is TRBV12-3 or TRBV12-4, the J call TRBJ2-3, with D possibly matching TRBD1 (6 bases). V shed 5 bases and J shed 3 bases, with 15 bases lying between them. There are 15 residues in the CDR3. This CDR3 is CASSLGQFRTDTQYF. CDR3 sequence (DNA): TGTGCCAGCAGTCTCGGACAGTTCAGGACAGATACGCAGTATTTT.

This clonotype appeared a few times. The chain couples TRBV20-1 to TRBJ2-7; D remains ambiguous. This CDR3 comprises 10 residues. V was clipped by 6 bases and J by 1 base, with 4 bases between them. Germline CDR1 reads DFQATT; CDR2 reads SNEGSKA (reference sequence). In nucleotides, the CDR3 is TGCAGTGCGCTATCCTACGAGCAGTACTTC. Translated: CSALSYEQYF.

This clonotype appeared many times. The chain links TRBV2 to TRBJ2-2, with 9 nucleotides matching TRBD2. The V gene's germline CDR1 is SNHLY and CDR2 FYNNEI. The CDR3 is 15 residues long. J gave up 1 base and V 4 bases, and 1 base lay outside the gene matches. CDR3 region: CASSATSGNTGELFF. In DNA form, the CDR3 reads TGTGCCAGCAGTGCGACTAGCGGGAACACCGGGGAGCTGTTTTTT.

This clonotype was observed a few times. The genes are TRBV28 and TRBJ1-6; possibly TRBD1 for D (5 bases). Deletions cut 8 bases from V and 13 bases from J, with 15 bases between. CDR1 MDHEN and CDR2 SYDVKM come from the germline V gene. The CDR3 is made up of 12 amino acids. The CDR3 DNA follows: TGTGCCAGCGGGACCTTGGTGGGGCCCCTCCACTTT. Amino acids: CASGTLVGPLHF.

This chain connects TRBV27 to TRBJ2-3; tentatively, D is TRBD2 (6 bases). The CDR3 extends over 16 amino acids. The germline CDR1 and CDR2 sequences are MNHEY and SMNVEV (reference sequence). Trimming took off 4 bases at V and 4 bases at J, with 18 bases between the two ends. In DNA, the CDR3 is TGTGCCAGCAGTTCCCGGGAGCCTTCGAAGCCAGATACGCAGTATTTT. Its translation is CASSSREPSKPDTQYF.

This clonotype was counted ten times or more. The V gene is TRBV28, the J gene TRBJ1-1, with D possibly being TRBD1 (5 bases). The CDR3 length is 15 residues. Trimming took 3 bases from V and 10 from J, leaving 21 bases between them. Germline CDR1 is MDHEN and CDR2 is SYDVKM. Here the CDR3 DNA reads TGTGCCAGCAGTTTCAGGGTTCAACCGCAGGTTGGAGCTTTCTTT. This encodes CASSFRVQPQVGAFF.

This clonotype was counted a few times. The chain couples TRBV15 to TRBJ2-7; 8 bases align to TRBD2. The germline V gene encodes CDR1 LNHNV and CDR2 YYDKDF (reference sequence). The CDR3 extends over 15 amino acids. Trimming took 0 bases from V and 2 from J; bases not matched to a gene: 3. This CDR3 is CATSREPGRAYEQYF. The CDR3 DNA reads TGTGCCACCAGCAGAGAACCCGGGAGGGCCTACGAGCAGTACTTC.

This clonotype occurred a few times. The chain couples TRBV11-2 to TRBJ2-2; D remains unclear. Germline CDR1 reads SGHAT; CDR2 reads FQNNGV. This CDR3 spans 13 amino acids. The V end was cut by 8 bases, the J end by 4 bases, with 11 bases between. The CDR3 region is CASGEQLTGELFF. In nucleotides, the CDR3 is TGTGCCAGCGGAGAACAGCTCACCGGGGAGCTGTTTTTT.

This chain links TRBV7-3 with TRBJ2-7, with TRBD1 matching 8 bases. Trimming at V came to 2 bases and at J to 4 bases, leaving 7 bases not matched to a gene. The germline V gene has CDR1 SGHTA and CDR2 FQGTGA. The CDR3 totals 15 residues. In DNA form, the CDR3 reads TGTGCCAGCAGCTTAGGGGGACAGGCCCGGTACGAGCAGTACTTC. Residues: CASSLGGQARYEQYF.

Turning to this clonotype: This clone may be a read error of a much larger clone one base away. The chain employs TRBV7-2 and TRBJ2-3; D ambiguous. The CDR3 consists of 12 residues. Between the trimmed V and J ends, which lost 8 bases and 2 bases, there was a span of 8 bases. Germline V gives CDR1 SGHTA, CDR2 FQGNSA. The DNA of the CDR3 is TGTGCCAGCGGCCCGTTCACAGATACGCAGTATTTT. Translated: CASGPFTDTQYF.

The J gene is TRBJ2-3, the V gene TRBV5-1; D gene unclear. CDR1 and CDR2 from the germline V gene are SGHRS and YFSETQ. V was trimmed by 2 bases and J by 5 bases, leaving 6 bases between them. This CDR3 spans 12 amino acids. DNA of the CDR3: TGCGCCAGCAGCTTTAGCCGAGATACGCAGTATTTT. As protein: CASSFSRDTQYF.

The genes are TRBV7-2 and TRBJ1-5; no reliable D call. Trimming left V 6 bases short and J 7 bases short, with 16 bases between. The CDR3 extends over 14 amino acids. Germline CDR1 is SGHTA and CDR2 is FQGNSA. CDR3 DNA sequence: TGTGCCAGCAGTTACCGGGTCCTCGGGCAGCCCCAGCATTTT. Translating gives CASSYRVLGQPQHF.

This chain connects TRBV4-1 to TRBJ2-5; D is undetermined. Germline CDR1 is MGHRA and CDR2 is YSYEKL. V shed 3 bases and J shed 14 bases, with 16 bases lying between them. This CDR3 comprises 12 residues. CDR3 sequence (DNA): TGCGCCAGCAGCCAGGAGACATCCCGATTTTACTTC. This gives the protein CASSQETSRFYF.

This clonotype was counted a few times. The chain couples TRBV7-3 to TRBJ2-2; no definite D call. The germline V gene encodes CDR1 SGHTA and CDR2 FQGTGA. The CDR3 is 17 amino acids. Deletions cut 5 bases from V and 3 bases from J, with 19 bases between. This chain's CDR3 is CASSPRAASDYTGELFF. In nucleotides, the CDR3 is TGTGCCAGCAGCCCCCGGGCAGCTAGTGATTACACCGGGGAGCTGTTTTTT. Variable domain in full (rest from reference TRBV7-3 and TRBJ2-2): GAGVSQTPSNKVTEKGKYVELRCDPISGHTALYWYRQSLGQGPEFLIYFQGTGAADDSGLPNDRFFAVRPEGSVSTLKIQRTERGDSAVYLCASSPRAASDYTGELFFGEGSRLTVL.

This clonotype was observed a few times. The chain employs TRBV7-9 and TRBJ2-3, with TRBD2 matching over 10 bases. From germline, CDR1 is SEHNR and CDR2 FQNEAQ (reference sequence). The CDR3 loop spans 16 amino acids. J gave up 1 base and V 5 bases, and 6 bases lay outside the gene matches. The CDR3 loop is CASSPRGTSGTDTQYF. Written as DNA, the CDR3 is TGTGCCAGCAGCCCCAGAGGGACTAGCGGCACAGATACGCAGTATTTT.

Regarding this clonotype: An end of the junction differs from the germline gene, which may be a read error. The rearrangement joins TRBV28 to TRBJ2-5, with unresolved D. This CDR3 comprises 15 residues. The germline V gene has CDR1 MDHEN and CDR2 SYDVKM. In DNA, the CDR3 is TGTACCAGCAGTGCCGGTCTGTTGGATCAAGAGACCCAGTACTTC. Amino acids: CTSSAGLLDQETQYF.